The clone carrying this T cell receptor beta chain was recorded a few times. V lost 7 bases, J lost 8 bases, and 10 bases stayed unmatched. The CDR3 loop spans 13 amino acids. The method was immunoSEQ multiplex PCR; TCRdb's version includes in-frame clones alone and lacks a portion of them. The table lists 70,000 to 75,000 clones, over 75% of them singletons. The data belong to a study of control samples from healthy donors and cancer patients. The J gene is TRBJ1-1, the V gene TRBV12-3 or TRBV12-4, with 7 bases aligning to TRBD1. The sequenced sample was blood. The receptor was derived from a woman in her fifties or sixties in good health. CDR3 DNA: TGTGCCAGCAACGATCAGGGGGTGGGCGAAGCTTTCTTT. Translated: CASNDQGVGEAFF.